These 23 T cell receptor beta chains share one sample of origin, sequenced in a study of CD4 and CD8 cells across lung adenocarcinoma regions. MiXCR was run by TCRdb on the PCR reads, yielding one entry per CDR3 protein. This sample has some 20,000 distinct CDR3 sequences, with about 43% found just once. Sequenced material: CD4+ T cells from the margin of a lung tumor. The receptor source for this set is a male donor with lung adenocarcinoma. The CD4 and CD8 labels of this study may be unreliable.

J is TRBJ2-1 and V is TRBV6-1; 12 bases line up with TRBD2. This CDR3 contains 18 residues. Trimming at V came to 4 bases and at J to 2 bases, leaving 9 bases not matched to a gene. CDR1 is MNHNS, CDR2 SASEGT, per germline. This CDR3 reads CASSAKTSGGLTYNEQFF. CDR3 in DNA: TGTGCCAGCAGTGCAAAGACTAGCGGGGGCTTAACCTACAATGAGCAGTTCTTC.

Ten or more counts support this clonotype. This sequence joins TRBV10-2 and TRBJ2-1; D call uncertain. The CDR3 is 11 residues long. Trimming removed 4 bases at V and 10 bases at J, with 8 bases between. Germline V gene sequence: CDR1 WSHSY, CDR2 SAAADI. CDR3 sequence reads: CASSGWREQFF. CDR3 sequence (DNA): TGCGCCAGCAGTGGGTGGCGCGAGCAGTTCTTC.

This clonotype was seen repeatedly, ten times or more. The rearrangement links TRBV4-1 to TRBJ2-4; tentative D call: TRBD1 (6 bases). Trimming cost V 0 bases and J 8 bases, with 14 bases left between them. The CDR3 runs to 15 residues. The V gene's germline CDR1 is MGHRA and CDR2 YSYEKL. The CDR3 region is CASSQDRGGTDIQYF. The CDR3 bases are TGCGCCAGCAGCCAAGATCGTGGGGGCACTGACATTCAGTACTTC.

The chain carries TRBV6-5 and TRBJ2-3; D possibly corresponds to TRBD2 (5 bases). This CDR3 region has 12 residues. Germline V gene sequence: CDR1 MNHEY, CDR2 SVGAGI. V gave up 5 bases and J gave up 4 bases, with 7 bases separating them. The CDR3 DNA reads TGTGCCAGCAGTACCGGGGCAGATACGCAGTATTTT. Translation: CASSTGADTQYF.

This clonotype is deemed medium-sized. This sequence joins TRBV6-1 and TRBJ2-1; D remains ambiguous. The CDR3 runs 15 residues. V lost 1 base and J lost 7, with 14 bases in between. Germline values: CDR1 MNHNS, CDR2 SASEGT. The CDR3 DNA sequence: TGTGCCAGCAGTGAAGATGTTATCGGCTGGAATGAGCAGTTCTTC. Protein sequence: CASSEDVIGWNEQFF.

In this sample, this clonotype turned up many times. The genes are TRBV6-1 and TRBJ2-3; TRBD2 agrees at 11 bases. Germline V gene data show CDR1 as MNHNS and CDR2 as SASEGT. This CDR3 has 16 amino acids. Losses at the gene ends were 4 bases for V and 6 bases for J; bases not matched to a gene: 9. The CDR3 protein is CASSANLAGGDDTQYF. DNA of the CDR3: TGTGCCAGCAGTGCCAATCTAGCGGGAGGCGACGATACGCAGTATTTT.

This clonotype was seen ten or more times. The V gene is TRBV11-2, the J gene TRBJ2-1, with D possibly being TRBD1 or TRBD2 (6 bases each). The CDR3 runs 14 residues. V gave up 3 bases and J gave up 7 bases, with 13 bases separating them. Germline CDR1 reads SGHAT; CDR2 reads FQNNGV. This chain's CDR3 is CASSFMTGANEQFF. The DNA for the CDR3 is TGTGCCAGCAGCTTTATGACGGGGGCGAATGAGCAGTTCTTC.

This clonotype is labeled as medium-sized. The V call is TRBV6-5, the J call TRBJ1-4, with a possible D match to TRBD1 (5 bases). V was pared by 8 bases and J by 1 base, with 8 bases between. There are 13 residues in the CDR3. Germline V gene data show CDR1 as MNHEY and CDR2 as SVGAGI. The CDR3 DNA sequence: TGTGCCAGCCACGGGGGAACTAATGAAAAACTGTTTTTT. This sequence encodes CASHGGTNEKLFF.

The CDR3 spells CASSRGTGSNEQFF. The DNA of the CDR3 is TGTGCCAGCAGCCGCGGGACAGGGAGCAATGAGCAGTTCTTC. V usage is TRBV7-3 and J usage is TRBJ2-1, with TRBD1 matching 9 bases. The CDR3 is 14 residues long. Losses at the gene ends were 5 bases for V and 6 bases for J; bases not matched to a gene: 5. CDR1 is SGHTA, CDR2 FQGTGA, per germline.

This CDR3 reads CASSYSRSPEDTQYF. In DNA, the CDR3 is TGTGCCAGCAGTTACTCGAGGTCGCCCGAGGATACGCAGTATTTT. V and J are TRBV6-5 and TRBJ2-3; D gene unclear. V was clipped by 0 bases and J by 6 bases, with 13 bases between them. Germline assignment: CDR1 MNHEY and CDR2 SVGAGI. This CDR3 has 15 residues.

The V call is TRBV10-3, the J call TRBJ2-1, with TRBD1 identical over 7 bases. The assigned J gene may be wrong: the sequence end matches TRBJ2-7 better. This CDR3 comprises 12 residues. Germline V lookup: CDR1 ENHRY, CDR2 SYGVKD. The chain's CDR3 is CATWDSSYEQYF. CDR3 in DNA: TGTGCCACCTGGGACAGCTCCTACGAGCAGTACTTC.

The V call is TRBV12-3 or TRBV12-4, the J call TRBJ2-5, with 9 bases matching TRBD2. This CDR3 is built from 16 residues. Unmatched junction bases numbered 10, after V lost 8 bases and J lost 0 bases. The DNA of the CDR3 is TGTGCCAGCGGGGGGGGCGGGGGGGGGGACCAAGAGACCCAGTACTTC. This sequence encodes CASGGGGGGDQETQYF.

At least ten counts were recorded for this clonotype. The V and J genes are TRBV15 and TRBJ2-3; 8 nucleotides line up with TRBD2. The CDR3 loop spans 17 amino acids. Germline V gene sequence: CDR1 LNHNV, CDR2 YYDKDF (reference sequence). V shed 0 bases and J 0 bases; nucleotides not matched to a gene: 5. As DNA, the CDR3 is TGTGCCACCAGCAGAGATTTGGCGGGGGGAAGCACAGATACGCAGTATTTT. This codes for CATSRDLAGGSTDTQYF.

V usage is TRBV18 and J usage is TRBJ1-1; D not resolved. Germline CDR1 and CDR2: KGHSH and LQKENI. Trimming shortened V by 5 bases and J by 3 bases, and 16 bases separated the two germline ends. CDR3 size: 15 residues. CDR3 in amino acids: CASSSTAEAYTEAFF. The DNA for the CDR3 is TGTGCCAGCTCAAGCACAGCCGAGGCTTACACTGAAGCTTTCTTT.

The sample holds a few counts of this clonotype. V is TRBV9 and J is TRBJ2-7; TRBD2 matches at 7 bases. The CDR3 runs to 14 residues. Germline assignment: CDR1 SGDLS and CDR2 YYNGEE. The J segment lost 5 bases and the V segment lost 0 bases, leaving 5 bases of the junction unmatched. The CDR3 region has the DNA TGTGCCAGCAGCGTAGGGGGACTACAAGACGAGCAGTACTTC. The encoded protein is CASSVGGLQDEQYF. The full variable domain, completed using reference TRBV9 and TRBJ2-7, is DSGVTQTPKHLITATGQRVTLRCSPRSGDLSVYWYQQSLDQGLQFLIQYYNGEERAKGNILERFSAQQFPDLHSELNLSSLELGDSALYFCASSVGGLQDEQYFGPGTRLTVT.

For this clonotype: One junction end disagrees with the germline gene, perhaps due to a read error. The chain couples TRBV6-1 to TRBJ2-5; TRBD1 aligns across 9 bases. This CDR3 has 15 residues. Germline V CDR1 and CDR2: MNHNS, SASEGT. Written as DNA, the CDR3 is TGTGCCAGCAGTCCCCAGACAGGGGGGGGAACGTCCCGGCATTTC. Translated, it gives CASSPQTGGGTSRHF.

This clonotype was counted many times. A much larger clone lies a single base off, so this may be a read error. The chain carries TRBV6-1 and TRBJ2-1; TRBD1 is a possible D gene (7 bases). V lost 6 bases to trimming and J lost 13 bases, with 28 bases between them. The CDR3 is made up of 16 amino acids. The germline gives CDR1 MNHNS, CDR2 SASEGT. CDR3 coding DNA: TGTGCCAGCAGGGGACTGAGGACAGGAGGCAGGGAGACCCAGTTCTTC. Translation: CASRGLRTGGRETQFF.

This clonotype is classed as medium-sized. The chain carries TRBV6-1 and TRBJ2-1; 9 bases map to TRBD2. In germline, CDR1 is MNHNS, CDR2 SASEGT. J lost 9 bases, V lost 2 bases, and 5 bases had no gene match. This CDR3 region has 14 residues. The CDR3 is CASSELAGFGEQFF. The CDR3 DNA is TGTGCCAGCAGTGAACTAGCGGGATTCGGTGAGCAGTTCTTC.

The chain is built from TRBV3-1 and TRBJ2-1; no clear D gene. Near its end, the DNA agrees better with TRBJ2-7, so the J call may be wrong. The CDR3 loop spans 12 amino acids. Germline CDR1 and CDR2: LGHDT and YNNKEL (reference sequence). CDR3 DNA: TGTGCCAGCAGCCAAGATACCAACGAGCAGTACTTC. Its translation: CASSQDTNEQYF.

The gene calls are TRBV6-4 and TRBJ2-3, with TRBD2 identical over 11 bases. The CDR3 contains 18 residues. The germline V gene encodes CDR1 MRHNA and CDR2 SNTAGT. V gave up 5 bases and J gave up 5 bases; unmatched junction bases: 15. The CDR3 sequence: CASSTRLAGLWDKDTQYF. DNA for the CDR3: TGTGCCAGCAGTACCCGACTAGCGGGGCTGTGGGACAAAGATACGCAGTATTTT.

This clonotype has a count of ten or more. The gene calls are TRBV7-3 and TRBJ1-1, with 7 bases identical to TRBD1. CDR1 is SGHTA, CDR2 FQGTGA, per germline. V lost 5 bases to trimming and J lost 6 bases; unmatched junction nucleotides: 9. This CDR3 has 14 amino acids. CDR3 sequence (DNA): TGTGCCAGCAGCGCGGGCAGGGGGAGTCCTGAAGCTTTCTTT. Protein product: CASSAGRGSPEAFF.

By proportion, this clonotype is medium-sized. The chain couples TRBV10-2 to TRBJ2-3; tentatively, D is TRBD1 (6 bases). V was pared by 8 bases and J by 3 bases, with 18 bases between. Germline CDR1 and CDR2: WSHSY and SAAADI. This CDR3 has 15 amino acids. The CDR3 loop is CASGGTGSITDTQYF. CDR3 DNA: TGCGCCAGCGGAGGAACAGGGTCTATAACAGATACGCAGTATTTT.

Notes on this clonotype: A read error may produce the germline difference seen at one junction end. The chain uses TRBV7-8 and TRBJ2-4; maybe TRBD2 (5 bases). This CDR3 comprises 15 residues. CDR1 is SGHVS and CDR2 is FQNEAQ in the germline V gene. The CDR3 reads CASSTVLGAKNTQYF. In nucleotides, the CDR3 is TGTGCCAGCAGCACGGTGCTGGGAGCCAAAAATACGCAGTACTTT.